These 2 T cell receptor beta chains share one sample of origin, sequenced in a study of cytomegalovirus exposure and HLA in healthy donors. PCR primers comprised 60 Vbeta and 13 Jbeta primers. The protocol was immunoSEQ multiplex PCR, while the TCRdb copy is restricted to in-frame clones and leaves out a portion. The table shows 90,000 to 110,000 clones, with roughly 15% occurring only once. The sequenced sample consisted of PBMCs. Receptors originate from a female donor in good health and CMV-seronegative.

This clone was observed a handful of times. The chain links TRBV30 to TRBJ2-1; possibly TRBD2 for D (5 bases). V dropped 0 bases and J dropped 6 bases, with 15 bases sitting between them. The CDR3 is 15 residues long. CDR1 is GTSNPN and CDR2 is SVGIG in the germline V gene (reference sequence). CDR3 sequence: CAWSVGLAAANEQFF. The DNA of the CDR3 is TGTGCCTGGAGTGTAGGGCTAGCCGCGGCCAATGAGCAGTTCTTC.

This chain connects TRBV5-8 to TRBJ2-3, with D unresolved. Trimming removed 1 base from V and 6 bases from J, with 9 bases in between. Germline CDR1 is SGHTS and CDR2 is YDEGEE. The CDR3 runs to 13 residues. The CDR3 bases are TGTGCCAGCAGCTTGTCGAGGTCCGATACGCAGTATTTT. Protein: CASSLSRSDTQYF.